This TCR beta chain was profiled in a study of breast tumors, draining lymph nodes, adjacent tissues (dated by TCRdb to 2015 to 2016). Context from the whole study: Breast cancer patients provided tumor, adjacent nontumor tissue and axillary lymph nodes, and the study compared the TCR beta repertoires across these three sources. In human breast cancer, the study set out to assess how tumor, surrounding tissue and draining lymph node repertoires relate to one another and whether T cells might be exchanged between them. Broader findings and caveats from the paper: The data were considered consistent with the idea that most tumor T cells come from the lymph node and then expand in tumor tissue. Tumor and nontumor tissue repertoires were found to be significantly more similar in luminal-like than in basal-like breast cancer. Rather than being directly demonstrated, the conclusion that tumor T cells originate in lymph nodes was presented as consistent with a hypothesis. Tumor T-cell repertoires showed less diversity than lymph node repertoires and more diversity than nontumor tissue repertoires, and tumor T-cell repertoires showed preferential V and J gene usage.

Remarks on this clonotype: The antigen it binds to is not known. Base qualities are not at hand, and no much larger clone is one base apart.

Lymph node samples came from the axillary draining lymph nodes of breast cancer patients. From the cysteine up to the phenylalanine, the CDR3 has a length of 14 residues. Only the CDR3 DNA stays, 42 bases, in frame from base 1. Ends trimmed: V by 3 bases, J by 6 bases; bases unmatched to a gene: 5. The germline V gene (reference sequence) specifies DFQATT as CDR1 and SNEGSKA as CDR2. The listed sequencing device is Illumina HiSeq 2000. TCR beta chain libraries were generated by multiplex PCR amplification. The amplified TCR beta chain products were analyzed by high-throughput sequencing. The public reads were run again by TCRdb, first through fastp at Q25 and then through MiXCR, and only productive beta chains were kept. Rows are combined by CDR3 protein, so each entry shows the most common genes and DNA. A total of some 100,000 distinct CDR3 sequences appear in this sample, over 20% of them only once. 1% to 1.5% of the sample rests with the top ten.

The chain is assembled from TRBV20-1 and TRBJ2-1; TRBD2 agrees with 10 junctional bases. The sequenced material came from axillary lymph node tissue. The source is a female donor with breast cancer. Some clones in this sample may be carry-over from other donors' samples. CDR3 region: CSARETSGTNEQFF. The DNA reads as follows: TGCAGTGCTAGGGAAACTAGCGGGACCAATGAGCAGTTCTTC.